The following is a T cell receptor (beta chain) sequence with its context. Its specificity is not known. This sample stems from a study of T cells in Graves' hyperthyroidism and ophthalmopathy. Whole-study findings and limits: Through a model of 13 V-J features, ophthalmopathy was separated from stable hyperthyroidism. Blood samples included most of the expanded thyroid clonotypes exceeding 0.001.

Researchers barred patients who had uncontrolled infection, other autoimmune disease, pregnancy or lactation. CDR3 length equals 13 residues. After removal of 3 bases from V and 5 bases from J, the junction contained 4 bases not matched to a gene. The germline V gene encodes CDR1 MNHEY and CDR2 SVGEGT. Amplified regions were TCR beta CDR3 sequences from RNA transcripts. TCR CDR3 regions were first amplified by RT-PCR with HTBI primers. TCRdb redid the calling of the multiplex PCR reads with MiXCR, one entry per CDR3 protein. The data hold 350,000 or so distinct CDR3 sequences, with about 18% observed a single time.

The sequenced sample was blood. The sequence came from a woman aged 50 to 65 with Graves' hyperthyroidism. This chain links TRBV6-2 or TRBV6-3 with TRBJ2-7; 7 bases map to TRBD2. The DNA for the CDR3 is TGTGCCAGCAGTTATTCCAGCGGGGACGAGCAGTACTTC. Residues: CASSYSSGDEQYF.